One sample yielded the 14 T cell receptor beta chains listed below, sequenced in a study of T cell responses to AZD1222 COVID-19 vaccine (dated by TCRdb to the early 2020s). The library relied on the immunoSEQ multiplex PCR assay. TCRdb holds this immuneACCESS table with in-frame rearrangements only. Some clones are missing; in checked studies, unresolved V genes explain under half, and the rest has no known cause. In all, the sample holds around 160,000 clones, and approximately 94% of those were seen once. The ten largest clones add up to roughly 5% of the sample. The label giving this sample's time point can be read as: about 28 days (+/-7) after the second vaccine dose. The sample was peripheral blood, taken 28 days after the second AZD1222 dose. These receptors were obtained from an adult who received the AZD1222 COVID-19 vaccine.

This rearrangement joins TRBV27 to TRBJ1-3; 7 bases agree with TRBD1. V dropped 5 bases and J dropped 10; count of bases not matched to a gene: 29. CDR1 is MNHEY, CDR2 SMNVEV, per germline (reference sequence). This CDR3 is 20 amino acids long. The CDR3 region has the DNA TGTGCCAGCAGTCCCTTCGGACAGGAGGGGACCGCTTGGGGGAGAGGGACCATATATTTT. Translating gives CASSPFGQEGTAWGRGTIYF.

This clone was seen just once. The rearrangement uses TRBV9 and TRBJ2-1, with 13 bases fitting TRBD2. CDR3 length: 18 residues. Germline CDR1 and CDR2: SGDLS and YYNGEE. After removal of 5 bases from V and 0 bases from J, the junction contained 8 bases not matched to a gene. CDR3 coding DNA: TGTGCCAGCAGTCATAGAGGGACTAGCGGGGTCTCCTACAATGAGCAGTTCTTC. Amino acids: CASSHRGTSGVSYNEQFF.

J is TRBJ2-6 and V is TRBV6-2 or TRBV6-3; maybe TRBD1 (6 bases). The V end was cut by 5 bases, the J end by 3 bases, with 11 bases between. CDR3 length equals 15 residues. Germline CDR1 MNHEY, CDR2 SVGEGT. The CDR3 bases are TGTGCCAGCAGTCCCACAGGGAGTGGGGCCAACGTCCTGACTTTC. This sequence encodes CASSPTGSGANVLTF.

The chain has TRBV5-6 and TRBJ2-2; the match to TRBD2 covers 8 bases. CDR3 length: 16 amino acids. The V gene end was trimmed by 5 bases and the J gene end by 1 base; junction bases not matched to a gene: 7. Germline CDR1 SGHDT, CDR2 YYEEEE. CDR3 DNA: TGTGCCAGCAGTTTATTACTAGCGGTGAACACCGGGGAGCTGTTTTTT. Its protein is CASSLLLAVNTGELFF.

This chain joins TRBV4-2 and TRBJ2-7; 10 bases map to TRBD1. With V trimmed by 2 bases and J by 5 bases, 6 bases remained unmatched. CDR1 and CDR2 from the germline V gene are LGHNA and YNFKEQ. The CDR3 covers 15 residues. The CDR3: CASSQYGTGDHEQYF. The CDR3 bases are TGTGCCAGCAGCCAATATGGGACAGGGGACCACGAGCAGTACTTC.

The chain employs TRBV19 and TRBJ1-5, with 10 bases fitting TRBD1. V gave up 1 base and J gave up 7 bases; unmatched junction bases: 4. Germline lookup yields CDR1 LNHDA and CDR2 SQIVND (reference sequence). The CDR3 consists of 15 residues. CDR3 coding DNA: TGTGCCAGTAGTATAGTGACAGGGGGCGGGCAGCCCCAGCATTTT. This gives the protein CASSIVTGGGQPQHF.

The rearrangement uses TRBV7-9 and TRBJ2-1; 8 bases align to TRBD2. J lost 0 bases, V lost 5 bases, and 6 bases had no gene match. Germline-derived CDR1 and CDR2 are SEHNR and FQNEAQ (reference sequence). The CDR3 length is 16 residues. CDR3 nucleotides: TGTGCCAGCAGCCCTCATCGGGGGGGCTCCTACAATGAGCAGTTCTTC. Protein sequence: CASSPHRGGSYNEQFF.

This clone was found once. This sequence joins TRBV7-7 and TRBJ2-1; the match to TRBD2 covers 8 bases. The V segment lost 5 bases and the J segment 0 bases; nucleotides outside the gene matches: 3. The CDR3 is 15 residues long. Germline loops: CDR1 SSHAT, CDR2 FNYEAQ (reference sequence). CDR3 bases: TGTGCCAGCAGCATCAGCGGGAGCTCCTACAATGAGCAGTTCTTC. It specifies CASSISGSSYNEQFF.

V usage is TRBV7-2 and J usage is TRBJ2-7, with a weak D call TRBD1 (6 bases). Germline lookup yields CDR1 SGHTA and CDR2 FQGNSA. The CDR3 spans 14 residues. Trimming cost V 4 bases and J 1 base, with 11 bases left between them. In nucleotides, the CDR3 is TGTGCCAGCAGCTCCTCAGGGGTATCCTACGAGCAGTACTTC. Its translation is CASSSSGVSYEQYF.

This rearrangement joins TRBV6-5 to TRBJ1-5, with D perhaps matching TRBD1 (6 bases). Germline assignment: CDR1 MNHEY and CDR2 SVGAGI. This CDR3 is 13 amino acids long. Trimming shortened V by 6 bases and J by 7 bases, and 13 bases separated the two germline ends. DNA of the CDR3: TGTGCCAGCAGCTACAGGGATAACCAGCCCCAGCATTTT. Translated, it gives CASSYRDNQPQHF.

V gene TRBV19 combines with J gene TRBJ2-5; 12 bases map to TRBD2. The V gene's germline CDR1 is LNHDA and CDR2 SQIVND (reference sequence). V trimming: 3 bases; J trimming: 5 bases; junction bases outside the gene matches: 4. The CDR3 has 15 residues. The CDR3 nucleotides are TGTGCCAGTAGTATTGAACTAGCGGGAGGTGAGACCCAGTACTTC. This codes for CASSIELAGGETQYF.

The rearrangement joins TRBV5-1 to TRBJ2-3, with TRBD2 identical over 7 bases. CDR3 size: 14 residues. V was pared by 9 bases and J by 0 bases, with 7 bases of the junction left unmatched. Per germline, CDR1 SGHRS and CDR2 YFSETQ. The CDR3 sequence is CATKRGSSTDTQYF. The CDR3 DNA follows: TGCGCCACCAAGCGGGGCTCTAGCACAGATACGCAGTATTTT.

J is TRBJ2-7 and V is TRBV19; TRBD1 aligns across 10 bases. CDR3 size: 13 residues. V gave up 5 bases and J gave up 6 bases; unmatched junction bases: 4. CDR1 is LNHDA and CDR2 is SQIVND in the germline V gene (reference sequence). The CDR3 loop reads CASSETGGGEQYF. CDR3 sequence (DNA): TGTGCCAGTAGTGAGACAGGGGGCGGCGAGCAGTACTTC.

The CDR3 loop reads CASSLGPSPYNEQFF. The CDR3 nucleotides are TGCGCCAGCAGCCTGGGGCCGAGCCCTTACAATGAGCAGTTCTTC. The genes are TRBV5-1 and TRBJ2-1; a weak D match, TRBD1 (5 bases). V was shortened by 4 bases and J by 4 bases, with 15 bases between the two germline ends. CDR1 SGHRS and CDR2 YFSETQ come from the germline V gene. This CDR3 has 15 residues.